Following are 10 T cell receptor beta chains from one sample sequenced in a study of cytomegalovirus exposure and HLA in healthy donors. PCR was performed using 60 Vbeta and 13 Jbeta primers. Clones were read by immunoSEQ multiplex PCR, and TCRdb kept only the in-frame ones, dropping some. The sample holds about 130,000 clones, 81% seen once. The sample was PBMCs. Every receptor here comes from a man aged 18-30 years in good health and CMV-seronegative.

The chain links TRBV19 to TRBJ2-5; 9 positions match TRBD1. J gave up 5 bases and V 6 bases, and 10 bases lay outside the gene matches. CDR3 length: 15 residues. Germline V gene data show CDR1 as LNHDA and CDR2 as SQIVND (reference sequence). Written as DNA, the CDR3 is TGTGCCAGTAGCCCTGGACAGGGGCTCCTCGAGACCCAGTACTTC. Translating gives CASSPGQGLLETQYF. Full variable domain (outside the CDR3, taken from reference TRBV19 and TRBJ2-5): DGGITQSPKYLFRKEGQNVTLSCEQNLNHDAMYWYRQDPGQGLRLIYYSQIVNDFQKGDIAEGYSVSREKKESFPLTVTSAQKNPTAFYLCASSPGQGLLETQYFGPGTRLLVL.

The chain carries TRBV30 and TRBJ2-7; possibly TRBD2 for D (6 bases). This CDR3 comprises 13 residues. Germline assignment: CDR1 GTSNPN and CDR2 SVGIG (reference sequence). The germline V and J ends were trimmed by 5 bases and 4 bases, with 15 bases remaining between them. The CDR3 bases are TGTGCCTGGTGCTCGGGACTGGCATACGAGCAGTACTTC. Protein: CAWCSGLAYEQYF.

Points on this clone: The same CDR3 is also encoded by other DNA sequences in this sample. The chain recombines TRBV6-5 with TRBJ1-5; a weak D match, TRBD1 (6 bases). CDR3 length: 13 amino acids. V lost 5 bases and J lost 4, with 9 bases in between. The V gene's germline CDR1 is MNHEY and CDR2 SVGAGI. The DNA for the CDR3 is TGTGCCAGCAGTGGACAGCAAAATCAGCCCCAGCATTTT. Translated: CASSGQQNQPQHF.

This sequence joins TRBV6-5 and TRBJ1-5; tentatively, D is TRBD1 (6 bases). The germline CDR1 and CDR2 sequences are MNHEY and SVGAGI. The CDR3 runs 13 residues. The V end lost 8 bases, the J end lost 4 bases, and 12 bases lay between the germline ends. For the CDR3, the DNA is TGTGCCAGCTCCGGACAGTCAAATCAGCCCCAGCATTTT. Residues: CASSGQSNQPQHF.

This clone was detected only once. The chain uses TRBV25-1 and TRBJ1-2; 7 positions match TRBD1. Germline V gene lookup returns CDR1 MGHDK and CDR2 SYGVNS. This CDR3 region has 14 residues. V lost 8 bases and J lost 4; bases outside the gene matches: 10. The CDR3 here is CASPGTAGSYGYTF. The CDR3 DNA sequence: TGTGCCAGCCCTGGGACAGCCGGGAGCTATGGCTACACCTTC.

This clone was seen only a few times. The chain joins TRBV29-1 to TRBJ2-7, with 7 bases fitting TRBD1. Germline CDR1 SQVTM, CDR2 ANQGSEA. The CDR3 covers 13 residues. V was pared by 5 bases and J by 5 bases, with 9 bases of the junction left unmatched. The CDR3 coding sequence is TGCAGCGTTAACCAGGGACAGACGAACGAGCAGTACTTC. Translation gives CSVNQGQTNEQYF.

This chain connects TRBV2 to TRBJ2-7, with 10 nucleotides matching TRBD1. The CDR3 spans 13 residues. The germline CDR1 and CDR2 sequences are SNHLY and FYNNEI. J lost 5 bases, V lost 5 bases, and 3 bases had no gene match. CDR3 amino acids: CASSRDRGDEQYF. For the CDR3, the DNA is TGTGCCAGCAGTAGGGACAGGGGAGACGAGCAGTACTTC.

The chain is built from TRBV30 and TRBJ2-2; unclear D gene. With 4 bases removed from V and 6 bases from J, the gap between germline ends came to 15 bases. This CDR3 has 14 amino acids. From germline, CDR1 is GTSNPN and CDR2 SVGIG (reference sequence). The CDR3 loop reads CAWKRSLVPGELFF. The CDR3, as DNA: TGTGCCTGGAAGCGTTCCCTTGTACCCGGGGAGCTGTTTTTT.

The gene calls are TRBV6-5 and TRBJ1-3, with a tentative D call TRBD1 (5 bases). CDR1 MNHEY and CDR2 SVGAGI come from the germline V gene. The CDR3 covers 16 residues. Trimming pared 2 bases from V and 0 bases from J, leaving 11 bases between. The CDR3 loop is CASSYAGGFSGNTIYF. The CDR3 DNA follows: TGTGCCAGCAGTTACGCGGGGGGGTTCTCTGGAAACACCATATATTTT.

This clone showed up just a few times. The chain recombines TRBV6-5 with TRBJ1-5; no firm D call. CDR1 and CDR2 (germline): MNHEY, SVGAGI. Trimming stripped 0 bases from V and 5 bases from J, with 8 bases between. The CDR3 is 14 residues long. CDR3 sequence (DNA): TGTGCCAGCAGTTACTCGACTTCCGATCAGCCCCAGCATTTT. Translating it yields CASSYSTSDQPQHF.